The sequence of this TCR beta chain was determined in a study of blood T cells in healthy people across ages. Study findings and constraints: While age rose, TCR beta diversity per million T cells dropped in a roughly linear way. Strong correlation linked observed beta diversity and percent naive T cells. Compared with aged donors, long-lived donors showed fewer expanded clones, suggesting selection.

Points on this clonotype: Its antigen is not known.

Russia was home to the donors, healthy Caucasian individuals aged about 6 to 90. Trimming stripped 6 bases from V and 14 bases from J, with 14 bases between. Germline CDR1 is SNHLY and CDR2 is FYNNEI. CDR3 size: 11 residues. PCR was performed a second time for roughly 7 to 11 cycles using a sample-barcoded 5' primer and a J-beta primer mix. Using its own MiXCR run on the 5' RACE reads, TCRdb lists one record per CDR3 protein. The top ten clones hold around 18% of a sample with under 1,000,000 distinct CDR3 sequences, around half of them seen once. What was sequenced was blood. This clonotype was obtained from a man older than 75 in good health. The chain joins TRBV2 to TRBJ2-1; D not certain. CDR3 loop: CASSPAVSKFF. CDR3 nucleotide sequence: TGTGCCAGCAGCCCGGCCGTTTCTAAGTTCTTC.